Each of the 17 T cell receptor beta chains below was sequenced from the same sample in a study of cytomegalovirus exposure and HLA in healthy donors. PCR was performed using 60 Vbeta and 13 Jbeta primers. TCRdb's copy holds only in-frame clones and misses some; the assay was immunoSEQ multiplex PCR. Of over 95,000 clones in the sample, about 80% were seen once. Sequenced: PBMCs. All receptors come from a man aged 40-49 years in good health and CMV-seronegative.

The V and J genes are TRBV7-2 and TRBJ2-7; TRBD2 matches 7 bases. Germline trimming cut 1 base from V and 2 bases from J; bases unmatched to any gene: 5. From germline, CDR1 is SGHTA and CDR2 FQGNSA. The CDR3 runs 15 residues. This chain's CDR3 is CASSLGGGGTYEQYF. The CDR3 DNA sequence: TGTGCCAGCAGCTTAGGGGGCGGGGGTACCTACGAGCAGTACTTC.

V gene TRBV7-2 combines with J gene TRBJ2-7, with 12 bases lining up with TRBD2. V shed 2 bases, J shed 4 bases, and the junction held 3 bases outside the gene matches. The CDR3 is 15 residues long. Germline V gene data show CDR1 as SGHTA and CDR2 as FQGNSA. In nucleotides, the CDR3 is TGTGCCAGCAGCTTACGACTAGCGGGGGCTTACGAGCAGTACTTC. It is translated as CASSLRLAGAYEQYF.

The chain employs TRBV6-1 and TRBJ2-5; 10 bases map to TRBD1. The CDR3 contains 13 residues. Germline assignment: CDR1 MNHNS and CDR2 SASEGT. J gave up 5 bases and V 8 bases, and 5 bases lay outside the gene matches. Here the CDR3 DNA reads TGTGCCAGCTTGGGGACAGGGGTGGAGACCCAGTACTTC. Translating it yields CASLGTGVETQYF.

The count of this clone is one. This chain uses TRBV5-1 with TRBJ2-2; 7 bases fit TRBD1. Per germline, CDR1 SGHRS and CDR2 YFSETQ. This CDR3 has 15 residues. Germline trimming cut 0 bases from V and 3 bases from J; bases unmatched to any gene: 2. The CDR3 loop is CASSLVTGDTGELFF. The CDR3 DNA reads TGCGCCAGCAGCTTGGTAACAGGGGACACCGGGGAGCTGTTTTTT.

The CDR3 bases are TGTGCCAGCAGCTTACTTCTGTCTGACTATGGCTACACCTTC. This sequence encodes CASSLLLSDYGYTF. This chain uses TRBV7-8 with TRBJ1-2; no clear D. The CDR3 runs 14 residues. The germline V gene encodes CDR1 SGHVS and CDR2 FQNEAQ. With 2 bases removed from V and 3 bases from J, the gap between germline ends came to 10 bases.

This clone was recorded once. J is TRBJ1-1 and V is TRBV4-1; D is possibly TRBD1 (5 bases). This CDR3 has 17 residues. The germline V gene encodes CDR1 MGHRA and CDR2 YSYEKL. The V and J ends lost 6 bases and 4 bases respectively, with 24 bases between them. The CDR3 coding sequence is TGCGCCAGCAGTCTTAGGAGGGATAAAGAAAGGGGCACTGAAGCTTTCTTT. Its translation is CASSLRRDKERGTEAFF.

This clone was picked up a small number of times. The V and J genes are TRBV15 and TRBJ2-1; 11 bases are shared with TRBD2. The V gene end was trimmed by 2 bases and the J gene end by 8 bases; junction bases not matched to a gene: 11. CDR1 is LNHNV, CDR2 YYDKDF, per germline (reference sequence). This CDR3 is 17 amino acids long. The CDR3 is CATSRSRTSGWVDEQFF. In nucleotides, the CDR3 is TGTGCCACCAGCAGATCTCGGACTAGCGGGTGGGTCGATGAGCAGTTCTTC.

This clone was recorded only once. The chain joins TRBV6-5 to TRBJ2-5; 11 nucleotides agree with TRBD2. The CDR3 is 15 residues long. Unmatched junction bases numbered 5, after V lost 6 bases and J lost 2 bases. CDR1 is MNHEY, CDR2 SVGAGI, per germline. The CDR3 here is CASSPGLAVQETQYF. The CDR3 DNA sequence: TGTGCCAGCAGCCCGGGACTAGCGGTTCAAGAGACCCAGTACTTC.

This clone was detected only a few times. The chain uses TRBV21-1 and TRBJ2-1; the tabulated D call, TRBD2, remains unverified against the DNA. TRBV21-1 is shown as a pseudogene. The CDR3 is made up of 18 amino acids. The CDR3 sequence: CASSKICAGLAAYNEQFF. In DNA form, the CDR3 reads TGTGCCAGCAGCAAAATTTGCGCGGGACTAGCAGCTTACAATGAGCAGTTCTTC.

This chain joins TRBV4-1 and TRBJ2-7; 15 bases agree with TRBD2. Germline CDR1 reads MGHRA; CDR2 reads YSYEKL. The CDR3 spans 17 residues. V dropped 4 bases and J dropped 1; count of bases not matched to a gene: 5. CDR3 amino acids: CASSRSGTSGGSYEQYF. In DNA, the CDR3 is TGCGCCAGCAGCCGATCCGGGACTAGCGGGGGGTCCTACGAGCAGTACTTC.

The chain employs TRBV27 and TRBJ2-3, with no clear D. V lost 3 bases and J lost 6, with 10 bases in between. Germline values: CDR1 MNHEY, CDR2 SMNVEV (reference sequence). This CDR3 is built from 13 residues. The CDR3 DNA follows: TGTGCCAGCAGTTTGCACAGTCTCGATACGCAGTATTTT. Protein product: CASSLHSLDTQYF.

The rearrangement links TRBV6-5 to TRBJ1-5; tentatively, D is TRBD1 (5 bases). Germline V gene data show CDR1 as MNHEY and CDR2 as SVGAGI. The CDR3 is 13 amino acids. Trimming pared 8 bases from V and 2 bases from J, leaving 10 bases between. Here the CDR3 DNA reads TGTGCCAGCGGGAGGGGCGGCAATCAGCCCCAGCATTTT. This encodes CASGRGGNQPQHF.

CDR3 sequence (DNA): TGTGCCAGCAGCTCTGATATAGCGGCCCTCACCGGGGAGCTGTTTTTT. It translates to CASSSDIAALTGELFF. The chain links TRBV7-2 to TRBJ2-2; a possible D gene is TRBD2 (6 bases). The CDR3 length is 16 residues. Trimming shortened V by 4 bases and J by 4 bases, and 16 bases separated the two germline ends. CDR1 is SGHTA and CDR2 is FQGNSA in the germline V gene.

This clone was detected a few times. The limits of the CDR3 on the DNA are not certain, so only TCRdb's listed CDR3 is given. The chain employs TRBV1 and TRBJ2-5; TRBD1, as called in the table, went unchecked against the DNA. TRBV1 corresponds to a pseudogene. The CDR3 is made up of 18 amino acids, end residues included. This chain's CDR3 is CTSSQVGVGAPAEETQYF.

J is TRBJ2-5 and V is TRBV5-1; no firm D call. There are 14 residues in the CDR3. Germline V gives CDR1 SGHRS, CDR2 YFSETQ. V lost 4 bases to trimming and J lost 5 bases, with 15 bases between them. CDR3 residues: CASSLTASGETQYF. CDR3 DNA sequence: TGCGCCAGCAGCCTGACTGCCAGTGGCGAGACCCAGTACTTC.

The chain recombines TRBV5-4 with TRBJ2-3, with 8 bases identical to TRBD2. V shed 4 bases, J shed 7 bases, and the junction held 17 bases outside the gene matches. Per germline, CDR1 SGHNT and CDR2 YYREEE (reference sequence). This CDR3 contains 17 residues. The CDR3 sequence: CASSPRGGLGGANTQYF. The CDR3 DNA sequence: TGTGCCAGCAGCCCCCGAGGGGGACTAGGAGGAGCGAATACGCAGTATTTT.

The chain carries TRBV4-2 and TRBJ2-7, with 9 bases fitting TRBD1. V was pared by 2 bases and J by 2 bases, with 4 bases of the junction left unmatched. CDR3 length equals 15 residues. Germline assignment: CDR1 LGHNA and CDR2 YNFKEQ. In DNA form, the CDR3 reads TGTGCCAGCAGCCAACCGGACAGGGGCGCCTACGAGCAGTACTTC. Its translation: CASSQPDRGAYEQYF.